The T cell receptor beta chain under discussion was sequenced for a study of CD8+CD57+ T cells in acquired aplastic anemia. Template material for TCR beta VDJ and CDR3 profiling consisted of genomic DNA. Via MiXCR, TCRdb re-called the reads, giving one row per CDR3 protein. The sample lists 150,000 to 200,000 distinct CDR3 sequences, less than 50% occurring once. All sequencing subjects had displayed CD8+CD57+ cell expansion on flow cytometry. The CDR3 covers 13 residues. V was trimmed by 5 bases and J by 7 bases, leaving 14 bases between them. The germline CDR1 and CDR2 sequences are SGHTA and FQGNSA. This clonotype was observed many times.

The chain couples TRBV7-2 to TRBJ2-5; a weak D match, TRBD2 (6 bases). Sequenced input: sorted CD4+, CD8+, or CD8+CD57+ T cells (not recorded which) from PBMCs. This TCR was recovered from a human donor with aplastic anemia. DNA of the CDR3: TGTGCCAGCAGCCTGGGCAGGCGGGGGACCCAGTACTTC. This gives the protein CASSLGRRGTQYF.